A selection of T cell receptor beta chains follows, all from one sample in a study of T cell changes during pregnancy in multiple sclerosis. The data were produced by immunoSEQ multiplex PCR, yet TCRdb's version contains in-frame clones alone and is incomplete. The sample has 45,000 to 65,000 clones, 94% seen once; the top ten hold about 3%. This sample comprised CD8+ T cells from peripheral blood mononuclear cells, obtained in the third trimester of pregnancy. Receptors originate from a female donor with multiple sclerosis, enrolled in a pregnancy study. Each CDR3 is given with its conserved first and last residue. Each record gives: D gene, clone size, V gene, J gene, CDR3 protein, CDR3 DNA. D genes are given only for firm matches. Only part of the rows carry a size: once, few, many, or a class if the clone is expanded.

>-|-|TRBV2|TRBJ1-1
CASSEWGESTEAFF
TGTGCCAGCAGTGAATGGGGGGAATCGACTGAAGCTTTCTTT
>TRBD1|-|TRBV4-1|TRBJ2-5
CASSQDRDRQQETQYF
TGCGCCAGCAGCCAAGATCGGGACAGACAACAAGAGACCCAGTACTTC
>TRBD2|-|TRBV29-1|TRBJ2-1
CSVDRLAGWGRNNEQFF
TGCAGCGTTGACCGACTAGCAGGGTGGGGGAGAAACAATGAGCAGTTCTTC
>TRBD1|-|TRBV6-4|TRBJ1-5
CATLDRGGQPQHF
TGTGCCACCCTTGACAGGGGCGGTCAGCCCCAGCATTTT
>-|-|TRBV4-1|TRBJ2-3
CASSPTFTTDTQYF
TGCGCCAGCAGCCCGACTTTCACCACAGATACGCAGTATTTT
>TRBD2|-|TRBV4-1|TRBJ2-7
CASSQILLAPTYEQYF
TGCGCCAGCAGCCAAATCTTACTAGCGCCTACCTACGAGCAGTACTTC
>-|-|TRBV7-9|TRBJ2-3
CASSSPNRDTQYF
TGTGCCAGCAGCTCGCCCAACAGAGATACGCAGTATTTT
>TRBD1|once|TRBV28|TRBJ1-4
CASRGNDRVREKLFF
TGTGCCAGCAGGGGAAACGACAGGGTGAGGGAAAAACTGTTTTTT
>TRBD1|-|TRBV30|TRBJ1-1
CAWPTGNTEAFF
TGTGCCTGGCCGACAGGGAATACTGAAGCTTTCTTT
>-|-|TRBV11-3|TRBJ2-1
CASSFTGDNEQFF
TGTGCCAGCAGCTTTACCGGGGACAATGAGCAGTTCTTC
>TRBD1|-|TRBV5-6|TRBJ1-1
CASSLGTGFEAFF
TGTGCCAGCAGCTTAGGGACAGGCTTTGAAGCTTTCTTT
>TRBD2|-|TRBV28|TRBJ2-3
CASSPLTSGADTQYF
TGTGCCAGCAGTCCCCTGACTAGCGGAGCAGATACGCAGTATTTT
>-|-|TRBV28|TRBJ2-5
CASSNHRGGETQYF
TGTGCCAGCAGCAATCACAGGGGGGGAGAGACCCAGTACTTC
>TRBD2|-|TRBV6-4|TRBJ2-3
CASSEGAGAADTQYF
TGTGCCAGCAGTGAGGGAGCGGGAGCGGCAGATACGCAGTATTTT
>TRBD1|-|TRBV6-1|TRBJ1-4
CASSQDREGVNEKLFF
TGTGCCAGCAGTCAAGACAGGGAAGGCGTTAATGAAAAACTGTTTTTT
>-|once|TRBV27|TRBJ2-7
CASSLGPEGEQYF
TGTGCCAGCAGTTTAGGTCCTGAGGGCGAGCAGTACTTC
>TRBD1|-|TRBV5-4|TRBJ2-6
CASSGTGGWSGANVLTF
TGTGCCAGCAGCGGAACAGGGGGTTGGTCTGGGGCCAACGTCCTGACTTTC
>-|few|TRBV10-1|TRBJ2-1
CASSPHRVNEQFF
TGCGCCAGCAGTCCACACAGGGTTAATGAGCAGTTCTTC
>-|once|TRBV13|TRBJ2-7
CASGGSTYEQYF
TGTGCCAGCGGGGGCTCAACCTACGAGCAGTACTTC
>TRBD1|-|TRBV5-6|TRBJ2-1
CASSFGQGWNEQFF
TGTGCCAGCAGCTTCGGACAGGGGTGGAATGAGCAGTTCTTC
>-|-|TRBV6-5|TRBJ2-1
CASSYRGYNEQFF
TGTGCCAGCAGTTACCGAGGTTACAATGAGCAGTTCTTC
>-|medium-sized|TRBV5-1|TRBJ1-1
CASSLAVAQRNAFF
TGCGCCAGCAGCTTGGCCGTTGCTCAGAGGAACGCTTTCTTT
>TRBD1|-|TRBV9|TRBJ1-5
CASSVGTGSFQPQHF
TGTGCCAGCAGCGTAGGGACAGGGTCGTTTCAGCCCCAGCATTTT
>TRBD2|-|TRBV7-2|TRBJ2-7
CASRPGLAGGYEQYF
TGTGCCAGCAGGCCCGGACTAGCGGGAGGTTACGAGCAGTACTTC
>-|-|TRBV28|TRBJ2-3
CASSLPFIAEPATDTQYF
TGTGCCAGCAGTTTACCCTTTATAGCGGAGCCAGCCACAGATACGCAGTATTTT
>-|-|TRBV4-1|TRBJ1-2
CASSPIDSGGDGYTF
TGCGCCAGCAGCCCTATCGACTCTGGAGGGGACGGCTACACCTTC
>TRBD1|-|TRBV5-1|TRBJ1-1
CASSWLTDRGTESTEAFF
TGCGCCAGCAGCTGGCTTACCGACAGGGGAACAGAGAGCACTGAAGCTTTCTTT
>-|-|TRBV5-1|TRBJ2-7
CASSLSQGFYEQYF
TGCGCCAGCAGCTTGTCGCAGGGCTTCTACGAGCAGTACTTC
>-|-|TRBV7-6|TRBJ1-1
CASSPTGAARGVMNTEAFF
TGTGCCAGCAGCCCCACCGGTGCCGCACGCGGGGTGATGAACACTGAAGCTTTCTTT
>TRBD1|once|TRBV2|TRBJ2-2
CASSDGGTGTGELFF
TGTGCCAGCAGTGACGGGGGGACAGGGACCGGGGAGCTGTTTTTT
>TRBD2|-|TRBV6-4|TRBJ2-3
CASSDSAGGADTQYF
TGTGCCAGCAGTGACTCGGCGGGAGGGGCAGATACGCAGTATTTT
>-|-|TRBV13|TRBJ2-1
CASQRRGYNEQFF
TGTGCCAGCCAGAGGAGGGGCTACAATGAGCAGTTCTTC
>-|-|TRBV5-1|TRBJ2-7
CASSLAGDSYEQYF
TGCGCCAGCAGCTTGGCCGGAGATTCCTACGAGCAGTACTTC
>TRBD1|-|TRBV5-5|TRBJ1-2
CASSPGTGIGYGYTF
TGTGCCAGCAGCCCCGGGACAGGGATTGGGTATGGCTACACCTTC
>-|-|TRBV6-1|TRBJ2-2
CASSEASDTGELFF
TGTGCCAGCAGTGAAGCCAGCGACACCGGGGAGCTGTTTTTT
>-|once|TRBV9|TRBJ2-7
CASSVAGASSYEQYF
TGTGCCAGCAGCGTAGCAGGGGCCAGCTCCTACGAGCAGTACTTC
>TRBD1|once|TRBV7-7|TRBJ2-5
CASSLRQGYQETQYF
TGTGCCAGCAGCTTAAGACAGGGCTACCAAGAGACCCAGTACTTC
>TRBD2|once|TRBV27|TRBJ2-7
CASRIAGGPGEQYF
TGTGCCAGCAGGATAGCGGGAGGGCCTGGAGAGCAGTACTTC
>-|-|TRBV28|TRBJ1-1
CASSLSLQGMDTEAFF
TGTGCCAGCAGTTTAAGCCTTCAGGGGATGGACACTGAAGCTTTCTTT